This TCR beta chain was obtained from a study of cytomegalovirus exposure and HLA in healthy donors. CDR3 length: 15 residues. After removal of 1 base from V and 3 bases from J, the junction contained 5 bases not matched to a gene. Germline-derived CDR1 and CDR2 are MGHRA and YSYEKL. Remarks on this clone: Antigen: not known. Other DNA sequences of this sample code for an identical CDR3.

Notes on the study in general: Within the data, a cluster of highly shared sequence variants was likely a sequencing artifact. The study recorded some 160 TCR beta chains that were cytomegalovirus-associated.

Use of 60 Vbeta and 13 Jbeta primers characterized the PCR. Profiling relied on immunoSEQ multiplex PCR, and the TCRdb table lists in-frame clones only, not all of them. The sample includes fewer than 250,000 clones, about four fifths of them seen just once. The TCR comes from a woman aged 45-60 years in good health and CMV-seropositive. The chain carries TRBV4-1 and TRBJ2-7; the match to TRBD1 covers 8 bases. Input material: PBMCs. CDR3 sequence: CASSQGGTGGYEQYF. The CDR3 nucleotides read TGCGCCAGCAGCCAAGGGGGAACAGGGGGCTACGAGCAGTACTTC.